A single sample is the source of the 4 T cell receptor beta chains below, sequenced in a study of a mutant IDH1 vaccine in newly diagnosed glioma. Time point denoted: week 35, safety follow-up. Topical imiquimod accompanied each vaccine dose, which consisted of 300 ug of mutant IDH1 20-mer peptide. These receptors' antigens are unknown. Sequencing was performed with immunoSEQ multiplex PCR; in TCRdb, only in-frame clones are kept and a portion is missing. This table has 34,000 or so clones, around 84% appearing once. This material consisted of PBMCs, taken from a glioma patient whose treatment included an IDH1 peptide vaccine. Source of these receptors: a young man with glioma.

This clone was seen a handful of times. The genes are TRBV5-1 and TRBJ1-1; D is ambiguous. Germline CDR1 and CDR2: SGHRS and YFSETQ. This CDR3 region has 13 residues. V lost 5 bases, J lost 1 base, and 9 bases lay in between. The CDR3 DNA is TGCGCCAGCAGAGGTCTTTCGAACACTGAAGCTTTCTTT. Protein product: CASRGLSNTEAFF.

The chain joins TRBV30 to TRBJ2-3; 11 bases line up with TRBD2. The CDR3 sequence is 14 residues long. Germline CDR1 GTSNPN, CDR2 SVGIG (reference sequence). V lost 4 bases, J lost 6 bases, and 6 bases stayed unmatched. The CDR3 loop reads CAWIAGGPGDTQYF. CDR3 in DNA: TGTGCCTGGATAGCGGGAGGGCCGGGGGATACGCAGTATTTT.

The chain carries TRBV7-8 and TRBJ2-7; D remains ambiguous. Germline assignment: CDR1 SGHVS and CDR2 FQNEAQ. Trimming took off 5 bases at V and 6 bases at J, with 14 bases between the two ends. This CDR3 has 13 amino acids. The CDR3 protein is CASSAVPPGEQYF. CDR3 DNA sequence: TGTGCCAGCAGCGCCGTCCCTCCCGGCGAGCAGTACTTC.

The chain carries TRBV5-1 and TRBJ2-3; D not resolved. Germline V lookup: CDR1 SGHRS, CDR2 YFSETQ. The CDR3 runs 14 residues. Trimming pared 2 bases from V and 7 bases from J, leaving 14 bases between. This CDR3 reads CASSLGIHDNTQYF. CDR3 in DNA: TGCGCCAGCAGCTTAGGCATCCACGATAATACGCAGTATTTT.